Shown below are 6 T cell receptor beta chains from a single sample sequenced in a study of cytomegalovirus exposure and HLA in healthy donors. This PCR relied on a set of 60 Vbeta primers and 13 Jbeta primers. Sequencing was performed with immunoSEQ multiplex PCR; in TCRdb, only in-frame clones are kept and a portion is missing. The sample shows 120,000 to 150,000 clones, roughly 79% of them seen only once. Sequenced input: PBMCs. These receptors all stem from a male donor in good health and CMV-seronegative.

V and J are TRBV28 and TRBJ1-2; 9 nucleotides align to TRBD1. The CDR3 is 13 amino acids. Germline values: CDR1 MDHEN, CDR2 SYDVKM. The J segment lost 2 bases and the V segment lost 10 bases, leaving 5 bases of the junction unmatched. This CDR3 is CANRDRENYGYTF. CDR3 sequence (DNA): TGTGCCAACCGGGACAGGGAAAACTATGGCTACACCTTC.

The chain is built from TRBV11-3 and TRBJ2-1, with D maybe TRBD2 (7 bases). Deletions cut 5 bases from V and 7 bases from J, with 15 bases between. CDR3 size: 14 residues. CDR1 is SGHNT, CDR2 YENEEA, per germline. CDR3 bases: TGTGCCAGCAGCCCAAGGGGGGGGCATAATGAGCAGTTCTTC. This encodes CASSPRGGHNEQFF.

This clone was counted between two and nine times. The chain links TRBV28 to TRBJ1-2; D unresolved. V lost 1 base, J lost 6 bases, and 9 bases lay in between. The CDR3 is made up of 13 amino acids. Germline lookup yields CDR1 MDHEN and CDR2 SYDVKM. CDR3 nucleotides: TGTGCCAGCAGTTTATACATGGTGGATGGCTACACCTTC. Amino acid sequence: CASSLYMVDGYTF.

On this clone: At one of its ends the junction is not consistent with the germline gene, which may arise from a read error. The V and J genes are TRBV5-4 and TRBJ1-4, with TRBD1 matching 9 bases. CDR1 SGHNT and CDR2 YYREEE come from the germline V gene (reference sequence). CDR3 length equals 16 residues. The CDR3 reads CASSQGGQGGNEKLFF. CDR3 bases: TGCGCCAGCAGCCAAGGGGGACAGGGCGGGAATGAAAAACTGTTTTTT.

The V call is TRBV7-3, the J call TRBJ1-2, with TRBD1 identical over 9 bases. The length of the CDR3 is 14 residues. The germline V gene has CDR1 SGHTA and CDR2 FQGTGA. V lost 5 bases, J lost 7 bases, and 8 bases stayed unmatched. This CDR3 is CASSPPGQGSGYTF. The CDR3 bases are TGTGCCAGCAGCCCACCGGGACAGGGCTCTGGCTACACCTTC.

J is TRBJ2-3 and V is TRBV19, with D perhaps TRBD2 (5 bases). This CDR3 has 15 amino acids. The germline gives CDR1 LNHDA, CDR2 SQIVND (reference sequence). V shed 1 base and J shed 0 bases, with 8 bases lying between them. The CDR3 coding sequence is TGTGCCAGTAGTATAGTGGGCGGGAGCACAGATACGCAGTATTTT. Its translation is CASSIVGGSTDTQYF.